This TCR beta chain was documented in a study of blood T cell repertoires in COVID-19. Sequencing was performed with immunoSEQ multiplex PCR; in TCRdb, only in-frame clones are kept and a portion is missing. In the table there are more than 200,000 clones, 84% of which are singletons. The germline V gene encodes CDR1 LNHNV and CDR2 YYDKDF (reference sequence). Trimming removed 8 bases at V and 1 base at J, with 14 bases between. The CDR3 is 15 residues long. The sequenced sample was peripheral blood. The receptor was isolated from a woman of 80 years or more with COVID-19, enrolled during active disease. The chain combines TRBV15 with TRBJ2-2; D perhaps matches TRBD2 (7 bases). Written as DNA, the CDR3 is TGTGCCACCCAGAGGGGGGGGAAGAACACCGGGGAGCTGTTTTTT. Translating gives CATQRGGKNTGELFF.